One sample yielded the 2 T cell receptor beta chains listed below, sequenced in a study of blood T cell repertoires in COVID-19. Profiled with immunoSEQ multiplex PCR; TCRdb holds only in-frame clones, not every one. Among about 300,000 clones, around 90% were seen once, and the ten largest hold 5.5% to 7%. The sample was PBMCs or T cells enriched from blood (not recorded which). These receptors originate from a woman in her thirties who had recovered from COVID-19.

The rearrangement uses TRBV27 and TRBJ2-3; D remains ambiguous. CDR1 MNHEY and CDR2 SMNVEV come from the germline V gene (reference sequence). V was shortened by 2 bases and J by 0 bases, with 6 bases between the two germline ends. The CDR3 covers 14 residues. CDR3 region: CASSLVASTDTQYF. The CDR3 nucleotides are TGTGCCAGCAGTTTAGTGGCTAGCACAGATACGCAGTATTTT.

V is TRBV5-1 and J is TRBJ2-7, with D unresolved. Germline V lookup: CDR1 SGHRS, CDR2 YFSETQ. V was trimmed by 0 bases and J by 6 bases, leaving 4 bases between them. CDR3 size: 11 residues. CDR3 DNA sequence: TGCGCCAGCAGCTTGGGAGGCGAGCAGTACTTC. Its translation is CASSLGGEQYF.